The source of this T cell receptor (beta chain) is a study of T cell changes during pregnancy in multiple sclerosis. V lost 6 bases, J lost 8 bases, and 20 bases lay in between. Germline loops: CDR1 MNHEY, CDR2 SVGAGI. The CDR3 contains 15 residues. Measured with immunoSEQ multiplex PCR; TCRdb has only the in-frame clones, and not every one. The table records approximately 100,000 clones, around 90% of them present only once. The sample here was peripheral blood, taken in the second trimester of pregnancy. This receptor was obtained from a female donor with multiple sclerosis, enrolled in a pregnancy study. The chain links TRBV6-5 to TRBJ2-1; perhaps TRBD2 as D (6 bases). As DNA, the CDR3 is TGTGCCAGCAGCCCTGACGGGAGTGACCGGGATGAGCAGTTCTTC. Translation: CASSPDGSDRDEQFF.